Listed here are 31 T cell receptor beta chains from one sample, sequenced in a study of blood T cell repertoires in COVID-19 (dated by TCRdb to the early 2020s). The library came from the immunoSEQ multiplex PCR assay. As stored in TCRdb, this immuneACCESS dataset retains in-frame rearrangements with V and J assigned. A fraction of the clones does not appear; measured against another copy, unresolved V genes explain less than half of the discrepancy, and the remainder lacks a known reason. Counted in this sample were approximately 200,000 clones; over 70% of them appeared once. 3.7% of the sample lies in the top ten. The sequenced material came from PBMCs or T cells enriched from blood (not recorded which). These TCRs come from a woman in her thirties who had been exposed to COVID-19.

The rearrangement uses TRBV28 and TRBJ2-6, with 7 nucleotides matching TRBD1. J was trimmed by 3 bases and V by 5 bases; bases with no gene match: 13. Germline values: CDR1 MDHEN, CDR2 SYDVKM. The CDR3 sequence is 18 residues long. As DNA, the CDR3 is TGTGCCAGCAGTCCGGATCAACTACAGGGGCGTGGGGCCAACGTCCTGACTTTC. Translated, it gives CASSPDQLQGRGANVLTF.

The chain carries TRBV2 and TRBJ1-1, with D perhaps TRBD1 (6 bases). CDR1 is SNHLY and CDR2 is FYNNEI in the germline V gene. V was trimmed by 8 bases and J by 5 bases, leaving 24 bases between them. The length of the CDR3 is 16 residues. The CDR3, as DNA: TGTGCCAGCGGCACTAGGACAGATCGGGTAGGAACTGAAGCTTTCTTT. Encoded protein: CASGTRTDRVGTEAFF.

This sequence joins TRBV9 and TRBJ2-5; 14 positions match TRBD2. CDR3 length: 18 residues. In germline, CDR1 is SGDLS, CDR2 YYNGEE. With V trimmed by 1 base and J by 4 bases, 9 bases remained unmatched. CDR3: CASSVSGPGLAGAETQYF. The DNA of the CDR3 is TGTGCCAGCAGCGTAAGTGGACCGGGACTAGCGGGAGCAGAGACCCAGTACTTC.

This clone was detected only once. The chain carries TRBV18 and TRBJ1-1; 8 nucleotides align to TRBD1. The CDR3 loop spans 17 amino acids. Germline loops: CDR1 KGHSH, CDR2 LQKENI. The V and J ends lost 0 bases and 5 bases, in that order; junction bases with no gene match: 11. The CDR3 nucleotides read TGTGCCAGCTCACCACCCCGGACAGGGCTCCGGGGAACTGAAGCTTTCTTT. Encoded protein: CASSPPRTGLRGTEAFF.

The chain has TRBV2 and TRBJ1-6; D perhaps matches TRBD1 (5 bases). CDR1 and CDR2 (germline): SNHLY, FYNNEI. V shed 7 bases and J shed 5 bases, with 15 bases lying between them. The CDR3 is 15 amino acids. The CDR3 DNA reads TGTGCCAGCACCCGAGACAGAAATAATAATTCACCCCTCCACTTT. Residues: CASTRDRNNNSPLHF.

This chain joins TRBV11-3 and TRBJ2-2; TRBD2 is a possible D gene (6 bases). The CDR3 spans 16 residues. V was cut by 3 bases and J by 0 bases, with 11 bases left in between. CDR1 and CDR2 from the germline V gene are SGHNT and YENEEA. The CDR3 here is CASSFAGGANTGELFF. The DNA of the CDR3 is TGTGCCAGCAGCTTCGCTGGCGGGGCGAACACCGGGGAGCTGTTTTTT.

This chain uses TRBV21-1 with TRBJ2-1; the table's TRBD2 call for D was not verified on the DNA. TRBV21-1 is marked as a pseudogene. This CDR3 region has 15 residues. The CDR3: CASSKCILVYNEQFF. Written as DNA, the CDR3 is TGTGCCAGCAGCAAATGTATCCTAGTCTACAATGAGCAGTTCTTC.

CDR3 protein: CASSLVSLGAGSTDTQYF. The CDR3, as DNA: TGTGCCAGCAGTTTAGTATCTTTGGGGGCGGGCAGCACAGATACGCAGTATTTT. The chain employs TRBV27 and TRBJ2-3; the D gene is possibly TRBD1 (6 bases). CDR3 length: 18 amino acids. CDR1 is MNHEY and CDR2 is SMNVEV in the germline V gene (reference sequence). V was pared by 2 bases and J by 0 bases, with 18 bases between.

The V gene is TRBV4-2, the J gene TRBJ2-2, with 14 bases matching TRBD2. The CDR3 is 16 residues long. CDR1 and CDR2 from the germline V gene are LGHNA and YNFKEQ. Trimming removed 4 bases from V and 5 bases from J; junction bases left unmatched: 3. CDR3 coding DNA: TGTGCCAGCAGCCTCGGACTAGCGGGAGGTACCGGGGAGCTGTTTTTT. Its protein is CASSLGLAGGTGELFF.

V gene TRBV24-1 combines with J gene TRBJ1-4; 7 nucleotides align to TRBD1. The V gene end was trimmed by 3 bases and the J gene end by 4 bases; junction bases not matched to a gene: 7. This CDR3 comprises 16 residues. The V gene's germline CDR1 is KGHDR and CDR2 SFDVKD. The CDR3 DNA reads TGTGCCACCAGTGATCCCCCGGGACAGCGTAATGAAAAACTGTTTTTT. This translates into CATSDPPGQRNEKLFF.

This clone has more than one count but fewer than ten. This rearrangement joins TRBV6-2 or TRBV6-3 to TRBJ2-7, with 8 nucleotides matching TRBD2. The CDR3 is 14 amino acids. V trimming: 5 bases; J trimming: 4 bases; junction bases outside the gene matches: 7. CDR1 is MNHEY and CDR2 is SVGEGT in the germline V gene. CDR3: CASSEAGGFYEQYF. The CDR3 DNA is TGTGCCAGCAGTGAGGCGGGAGGATTTTACGAGCAGTACTTC.

The chain links TRBV10-3 to TRBJ2-7, with 7 positions matching TRBD2. This CDR3 has 17 amino acids. Germline CDR1 and CDR2: ENHRY and SYGVKD. The trim removed 2 bases at V and 0 bases at J, leaving 10 bases unmatched. Here the CDR3 reads CAISEIPDSGPSYEQYF. The CDR3 DNA is TGTGCCATCAGTGAGATCCCGGATAGCGGGCCCTCCTACGAGCAGTACTTC.

The J gene is TRBJ2-5, the V gene TRBV11-2; D ambiguous. V was trimmed by 5 bases and J by 0 bases, leaving 4 bases between them. Germline CDR1 and CDR2: SGHAT and FQNNGV. This CDR3 region has 12 residues. The CDR3: CASSLYQETQYF. For the CDR3, the DNA is TGTGCCAGCAGCCTGTACCAAGAGACCCAGTACTTC.

The rearrangement uses TRBV29-1 and TRBJ2-3, with 9 bases identical to TRBD2. The germline gives CDR1 SQVTM, CDR2 ANQGSEA. Trimming took 6 bases from V and 4 from J; bases not matched to a gene: 8. The CDR3 sequence is 14 residues long. This CDR3 reads CSVLAGQAPDTQYF. For the CDR3, the DNA is TGCAGCGTCCTAGCGGGGCAGGCCCCAGATACGCAGTATTTT.

The V gene is TRBV24-1, the J gene TRBJ2-2; TRBD1 might be the D (6 bases). V shed 2 bases and J shed 2 bases, with 8 bases lying between them. CDR3 length: 15 residues. CDR1 KGHDR and CDR2 SFDVKD come from the germline V gene. The CDR3 loop reads CATSDSGHNTGELFF. CDR3 nucleotides: TGTGCCACCAGTGATTCGGGACACAACACCGGGGAGCTGTTTTTT.

The chain joins TRBV28 to TRBJ1-2, with a tentative D call TRBD1 (6 bases). Per the germline V gene, CDR1 is MDHEN and CDR2 is SYDVKM. CDR3 length: 14 residues. V was trimmed by 3 bases and J by 8 bases, leaving 16 bases between them. For the CDR3, the DNA is TGTGCCAGCAGTTTTGACCAACAGGGTTTCGGCTACACCTTC. Translation: CASSFDQQGFGYTF.

V is TRBV27 and J is TRBJ1-4; D unclear. Trimming removed 7 bases at V and 8 bases at J, with 14 bases between. Germline CDR1 is MNHEY and CDR2 is SMNVEV (reference sequence). The CDR3 contains 13 residues. Here the CDR3 DNA reads TGTGCCAGCACTTTCCCAGGAGGCGAAAAACTGTTTTTT. Protein sequence: CASTFPGGEKLFF.

This clone appeared once. This rearrangement joins TRBV9 to TRBJ2-7; TRBD2 matches at 15 bases. Trimming at V came to 3 bases and at J to 7 bases, leaving 5 bases not matched to a gene. The CDR3 has 15 amino acids. Per germline, CDR1 SGDLS and CDR2 YYNGEE. Here the CDR3 DNA reads TGTGCCAGCAGCGCGGGGACTAGCGGGAGGTGGGAGCAGTACTTC. It codes for CASSAGTSGRWEQYF.

The chain carries TRBV3-1 (or the pseudogene TRBV3-2) and TRBJ2-1, with TRBD2 matching 13 bases. There are 16 residues in the CDR3. V was clipped by 4 bases and J by 7 bases; unmatched bases: 7. From germline, CDR1 is LGHDT and CDR2 YNNKEL (reference sequence). The CDR3 loop is CASSPRTSGSTNEQFF. In DNA form, the CDR3 reads TGTGCCAGCAGCCCCAGGACTAGCGGGAGTACGAATGAGCAGTTCTTC.

This clone was counted a single time. The V call is TRBV4-1, the J call TRBJ2-3; 7 bases are a match to TRBD2. V was pared by 1 base and J by 1 base, with 17 bases of the junction left unmatched. Per germline, CDR1 MGHRA and CDR2 YSYEKL. This CDR3 is 20 amino acids long. CDR3 protein: CASSQGSTGGILLGTDTQYF. As DNA, the CDR3 is TGCGCCAGCAGCCAAGGGTCAACGGGAGGAATCCTTTTGGGCACAGATACGCAGTATTTT.

V is TRBV23-1 and J is TRBJ1-2, with 10 bases that match TRBD1. TRBV23-1 is designated an ORF whose function remains uncertain. Unmatched junction bases numbered 12, after V lost 3 bases and J lost 5 bases. This CDR3 has 17 residues. The CDR3 DNA sequence: TGCGCCAGCAGTCATCCGAGCCGGGACAGGGGACTTTATGGCTACACCTTC. It yields the protein CASSHPSRDRGLYGYTF.

CDR3 sequence reads: CASRLVGGAYEQYF. The CDR3 DNA reads as TGCGCCAGCAGGCTAGTAGGCGGAGCCTACGAGCAGTACTTC. The V call is TRBV5-1, the J call TRBJ2-7, with D hard to call. The CDR3 length is 14 residues. Germline CDR1 reads SGHRS; CDR2 reads YFSETQ. V lost 5 bases and J 2 bases, leaving 14 bases between the germline ends.

The chain links TRBV5-4 to TRBJ2-5; TRBD2 agrees at 15 bases. This CDR3 is 16 amino acids long. Germline trimming cut 4 bases from V and 4 bases from J; bases unmatched to any gene: 5. The germline gives CDR1 SGHNT, CDR2 YYREEE (reference sequence). CDR3 protein: CASSARTSGRGETQYF. CDR3 DNA: TGTGCCAGCAGCGCCAGGACTAGCGGGAGGGGAGAGACCCAGTACTTC.

The chain carries TRBV3-1 (or the pseudogene TRBV3-2) and TRBJ1-5; a weak D match, TRBD1 (6 bases). Germline V gene data show CDR1 as LGHDT and CDR2 as YNNKEL (reference sequence). V lost 4 bases to trimming and J lost 3 bases, with 13 bases between them. CDR3 length equals 15 residues. In DNA form, the CDR3 reads TGTGCCAGCAGCCCCACGGGGGGCTCCAATCAGCCCCAGCATTTT. This gives the protein CASSPTGGSNQPQHF.

This clone showed up just once. V usage is TRBV6-5 and J usage is TRBJ2-5, with 7 bases that match TRBD1. There are 14 residues in the CDR3. The germline gives CDR1 MNHEY, CDR2 SVGAGI. Germline trimming cut 6 bases from V and 2 bases from J; bases unmatched to any gene: 6. CDR3 in DNA: TGTGCCAGCAGGGCGACAGGGTCACAAGAGACCCAGTACTTC. This sequence encodes CASRATGSQETQYF.

V and J are TRBV6-2 or TRBV6-3 and TRBJ2-7; 10 positions match TRBD2. The CDR3 covers 16 residues. Germline loops: CDR1 MNHEY, CDR2 SVGEGT. The V and J ends lost 5 bases and 2 bases, in that order; junction bases with no gene match: 9. CDR3 coding DNA: TGTGCCAGCAGTGTATCAGCGGGAGGGGGAACCTACGAGCAGTACTTC. Translated: CASSVSAGGGTYEQYF.

V and J are TRBV28 and TRBJ1-5; TRBD1 matches 7 bases. This CDR3 has 19 residues. With V trimmed by 5 bases and J by 1 base, 17 bases remained unmatched. Germline-derived CDR1 and CDR2 are MDHEN and SYDVKM. The DNA for the CDR3 is TGTGCCAGCAGTCCATGGACAGGTTCGGGGCTGTACAGCAATCAGCCCCAGCATTTT. Translation: CASSPWTGSGLYSNQPQHF.

The rearrangement links TRBV11-2 to TRBJ2-2; 8 bases agree with TRBD1. Per the germline V gene, CDR1 is SGHAT and CDR2 is FQNNGV. The CDR3 is 16 residues long. The ends lost 3 bases at V and 1 base at J; junction bases unmatched: 4. CDR3 in DNA: TGTGCCAGCAGCTTGCCCACAGGGGGGAACACCGGGGAGCTGTTTTTT. Encoded protein: CASSLPTGGNTGELFF.

The chain has TRBV7-2 and TRBJ2-7; TRBD1 is a possible D gene (6 bases). The V gene lost 1 base and the J gene lost 0 bases, with 10 bases spanning the gap. In germline, CDR1 is SGHTA, CDR2 FQGNSA. CDR3 length: 15 amino acids. CDR3 loop: CASSLVPGASYEQYF. CDR3 nucleotides: TGTGCCAGCAGCTTAGTTCCAGGGGCCTCCTACGAGCAGTACTTC.

This chain joins TRBV2 and TRBJ2-1; TRBD2 might be the D (5 bases). The V gene's germline CDR1 is SNHLY and CDR2 FYNNEI. The ends were cut back, 6 bases at V and 10 bases at J, with 10 bases in the middle. This CDR3 contains 11 residues. The DNA for the CDR3 is TGTGCCAGCAGCTTACTAGGAGAGCAGTTCTTC. This encodes CASSLLGEQFF. The entire variable domain, with the rest obtained from reference TRBV2 and TRBJ2-1, is as follows: EPEVTQTPSHQVTQMGQEVILRCVPISNHLYFYWYRQILGQKVEFLVSFYNNEISEKSEIFDDQFSVERPDGSNFTLKIRSTKLEDSAMYFCASSLLGEQFFGPGTRLTVL.

The V call is TRBV19, the J call TRBJ2-2, with 9 positions matching TRBD2. Per the germline V gene, CDR1 is LNHDA and CDR2 is SQIVND (reference sequence). The trim removed 6 bases at V and 0 bases at J, leaving 8 bases unmatched. This CDR3 spans 17 amino acids. The CDR3 bases are TGTGCCAGTAGGGACGGGCTAGCGGGGACGAACACCGGGGAGCTGTTTTTT. Translated, it gives CASRDGLAGTNTGELFF.